Following are 31 T cell receptor beta chains from one sample sequenced in a study of shared clonotypes between healthy human individuals. The table came from immunoSEQ multiplex PCR; TCRdb's copy has only in-frame clones and leaves some out. This table has over 850,000 clones, 75% to 85% appearing once. Sequencing was performed on memory CD4+ T cells from PBMCs. Subset noted: CD45RA-negative fraction. The receptors come from a man aged 18 to 29 in good health. Some clones in this sample may be carry-over from other donors' samples.

This chain connects TRBV18 to TRBJ1-1, with D hard to call. The CDR3 is 14 residues long. CDR1 is KGHSH and CDR2 is LQKENI in the germline V gene. The V gene lost 3 bases and the J gene lost 3 bases, with 11 bases spanning the gap. The CDR3 coding sequence is TGTGCCAGCTCACCCGACACTGAGTACACTGAAGCTTTCTTT. It encodes CASSPDTEYTEAFF.

This chain links TRBV5-1 with TRBJ2-1; D is ambiguous. Trimming removed 2 bases from V and 4 bases from J, with 10 bases in between. The germline V gene has CDR1 SGHRS and CDR2 YFSETQ. The CDR3 consists of 14 residues. CDR3 residues: CASSFSGTYNEQFF. CDR3 DNA sequence: TGCGCCAGCAGCTTTAGTGGAACTTACAATGAGCAGTTCTTC.

The gene calls are TRBV29-1 and TRBJ1-5; the D gene is possibly TRBD1 (5 bases). The CDR3 is 13 amino acids. The V gene lost 4 bases and the J gene lost 3 bases, with 10 bases spanning the gap. CDR1 and CDR2 from the germline V gene are SQVTM and ANQGSEA. This CDR3 reads CSVGGTDNQPQHF. In DNA, the CDR3 is TGCAGCGTTGGTGGGACGGACAATCAGCCCCAGCATTTT.

This clone was seen just once. CDR3 sequence reads: CASSLGVSGREETQYF. CDR3 DNA sequence: TGCGCCAGCAGCTTGGGGGTTAGCGGGAGGGAAGAGACCCAGTACTTC. The chain carries TRBV5-1 and TRBJ2-5, with TRBD2 matching over 11 bases. Germline CDR1 SGHRS, CDR2 YFSETQ. CDR3 size: 16 residues. Trimming removed 0 bases from V and 3 bases from J; junction bases left unmatched: 4.

This clone was seen just once. The chain links TRBV5-3 to TRBJ1-1; perhaps TRBD1 as D (5 bases). TRBV5-3 is an ORF; its function is uncertain. V was shortened by 5 bases and J by 0 bases, with 11 bases between the two germline ends. This CDR3 contains 14 residues. CDR3 region: CARSAGRMNTEAFF. CDR3 in DNA: TGTGCCAGAAGTGCGGGACGGATGAACACTGAAGCTTTCTTT.

The V call is TRBV30, the J call TRBJ2-7; possible D gene TRBD1, 8 bases. This CDR3 comprises 15 residues. From germline, CDR1 is GTSNPN and CDR2 SVGIG (reference sequence). Trimming shortened V by 1 base and J by 4 bases, and 17 bases separated the two germline ends. The CDR3 spells CAWSAYGQGGYEQYF. The DNA of the CDR3 is TGTGCCTGGAGTGCATATGGACAGGGAGGGTACGAGCAGTACTTC.

J is TRBJ1-1 and V is TRBV6-6; 7 positions agree with TRBD1. V was clipped by 7 bases and J by 5 bases; unmatched bases: 7. CDR1 and CDR2 from the germline V gene are MNHNY and SVGAGI (reference sequence). The CDR3 loop spans 13 amino acids. The DNA for the CDR3 is TGTGCCAGCATCATCTCAGGGGGGACTGAAGCTTTCTTT. Translation gives CASIISGGTEAFF.

The chain recombines TRBV9 with TRBJ2-3; TRBD2 matches 12 bases. The CDR3 has 15 residues. V dropped 0 bases and J dropped 6; count of bases not matched to a gene: 2. Germline CDR1 SGDLS, CDR2 YYNGEE. The CDR3 coding sequence is TGTGCCAGCAGCGTAGTAACTAGCGGGAGGGATACGCAGTATTTT. Translated, it gives CASSVVTSGRDTQYF.

V is TRBV7-2 and J is TRBJ2-5; the D gene is possibly TRBD2 (6 bases). This CDR3 is 14 amino acids long. Germline loops: CDR1 SGHTA, CDR2 FQGNSA. V lost 5 bases and J 3 bases, leaving 13 bases between the germline ends. The CDR3 DNA reads as TGTGCCAGCAGCCCCTGGGCGGGGAAAGAGACCCAGTACTTC. This encodes CASSPWAGKETQYF.

The chain links TRBV4-2 to TRBJ2-2; 7 nucleotides agree with TRBD2. The CDR3 is made up of 15 amino acids. CDR1 is LGHNA and CDR2 is YNFKEQ in the germline V gene. Trimming took 4 bases from V and 6 from J; bases not matched to a gene: 8. Here the CDR3 reads CASSLTSLGAGELFF. In DNA form, the CDR3 reads TGTGCCAGCAGCCTGACTAGCTTGGGTGCCGGGGAGCTGTTTTTT.

The CDR3 nucleotides are TGTGCCAGCATGGCTCGGAGGAAGAACACCGGGGAGCTGTTTTTT. Translated, it gives CASMARRKNTGELFF. This chain uses TRBV7-9 with TRBJ2-2; possibly TRBD2 for D (5 bases). The CDR3 is 15 amino acids. The germline V and J ends were trimmed by 7 bases and 1 base, with 13 bases remaining between them. Germline CDR1 reads SEHNR; CDR2 reads FQNEAQ (reference sequence).

This clone has more than one count but fewer than ten. The chain is built from TRBV30 and TRBJ2-7, with D perhaps matching TRBD1 (5 bases). Germline CDR1 is GTSNPN and CDR2 is SVGIG (reference sequence). V was shortened by 3 bases and J by 2 bases, with 8 bases between the two germline ends. The length of the CDR3 is 12 residues. CDR3 nucleotides: TGTGCCTGGAGCGACAGAACCTACGAGCAGTACTTC. Translation: CAWSDRTYEQYF. Full variable domain (rest looked up from reference TRBV30 and TRBJ2-7): SQTIHQWPATLVQPVGSPLSLECTVEGTSNPNLYWYRQAAGRGLQLLFYSVGIGQISSEVPQNLSASRPQDRQFILSSKKLLLSDSGFYLCAWSDRTYEQYFGPGTRLTVT.

About this clone itself: Other DNA variants within this sample encode the same CDR3. The chain joins TRBV2 to TRBJ2-5; 13 positions match TRBD2. The germline gives CDR1 SNHLY, CDR2 FYNNEI. V was pared by 4 bases and J by 4 bases, with 3 bases of the junction left unmatched. The CDR3 spans 15 residues. The CDR3 coding sequence is TGTGCCAGCAGTGGGACTAGCGGGAGAAGAGAGACCCAGTACTTC. Amino acids: CASSGTSGRRETQYF.

This clone showed up just a few times. J is TRBJ2-5 and V is TRBV27, with 7 bases lining up with TRBD1. The CDR3 extends over 14 amino acids. The V segment lost 5 bases and the J segment 1 base; nucleotides outside the gene matches: 4. CDR1 and CDR2 (germline): MNHEY, SMNVEV (reference sequence). CDR3 loop: CASSQNRGQETQYF. CDR3 DNA: TGTGCCAGCAGTCAAAACAGGGGCCAAGAGACCCAGTACTTC.

The genes are TRBV7-2 and TRBJ1-1; TRBD1 might be the D (5 bases). V was trimmed by 4 bases and J by 1 base, leaving 13 bases between them. The CDR3 length is 15 residues. Per germline, CDR1 SGHTA and CDR2 FQGNSA. The CDR3 spells CASSSGQGANTEAFF. CDR3 bases: TGTGCCAGCAGCTCAGGCCAGGGAGCGAACACTGAAGCTTTCTTT. The full variable domain, with the rest looked up from reference TRBV7-2 and TRBJ1-1, is GAGVSQSPSNKVTEKGKDVELRCDPISGHTALYWYRQSLGQGLEFLIYFQGNSAPDKSGLPSDRFSAERTGGSVSTLTIQRTQQEDSAVYLCASSSGQGANTEAFFGQGTRLTVV.

The chain links TRBV10-1 to TRBJ2-5; D not resolved. Germline CDR1 WNHNN, CDR2 SYGVQD (reference sequence). CDR3 length equals 12 residues. V was cut by 4 bases and J by 5 bases, with 8 bases left in between. The CDR3, as DNA: TGCGCCAGCAGTGCCGGCCGGGAGACCCAGTACTTC. It yields the protein CASSAGRETQYF.

The V call is TRBV2, the J call TRBJ1-2; TRBD1 aligns across 7 bases. The junction had 10 bases not matched to a gene; V was cut back by 5 bases and J by 4 bases. This CDR3 is 15 amino acids long. Germline V lookup: CDR1 SNHLY, CDR2 FYNNEI. CDR3 nucleotide sequence: TGTGCCAGCAGTCTAAACCGGGACAGCCTCTATGGCTACACCTTC. Its translation is CASSLNRDSLYGYTF.

V is TRBV28 and J is TRBJ1-1; D is unclear. Germline assignment: CDR1 MDHEN and CDR2 SYDVKM. The length of the CDR3 is 13 residues. The V end was cut by 3 bases, the J end by 6 bases, with 11 bases between. The CDR3 nucleotides are TGTGCCAGCAGTTTTAGCCCGTTACCTGAAGCTTTCTTT. This codes for CASSFSPLPEAFF.

This clone was recorded many times. J is TRBJ2-7 and V is TRBV7-2; perhaps TRBD2 as D (7 bases). The CDR3 has 15 amino acids. Trimming took 3 bases from V and 0 from J, leaving 12 bases between them. Germline V gene sequence: CDR1 SGHTA, CDR2 FQGNSA. The CDR3 coding sequence is TGTGCCAGCAGCTTCGGGGGGCGGGACTCCTACGAGCAGTACTTC. Amino acid sequence: CASSFGGRDSYEQYF.

This sequence joins TRBV5-4 and TRBJ2-1; TRBD2 agrees at 11 bases. Germline lookup yields CDR1 SGHNT and CDR2 YYREEE (reference sequence). The CDR3 is made up of 16 amino acids. The V segment lost 4 bases and the J segment 10 bases; nucleotides outside the gene matches: 13. The CDR3 nucleotides are TGTGCCAGCAGCCGGGGGGGCCTAGCGGGAGGATCAGAGCAGTTCTTC. It specifies CASSRGGLAGGSEQFF.

The rearrangement joins TRBV5-1 to TRBJ2-1, with TRBD2 matching 8 bases. Per the germline V gene, CDR1 is SGHRS and CDR2 is YFSETQ. The junction had 16 bases not matched to a gene; V was cut back by 4 bases and J by 10 bases. CDR3 length: 16 residues. CDR3 protein: CASSPFLAGDGLEQFF. CDR3 DNA sequence: TGCGCCAGCAGCCCTTTTCTAGCGGGCGACGGGTTAGAGCAGTTCTTC.

The rearrangement joins TRBV29-1 to TRBJ1-5; D is possibly TRBD1 (6 bases). Germline assignment: CDR1 SQVTM and CDR2 ANQGSEA. The CDR3 extends over 13 amino acids. Trimming pared 4 bases from V and 3 bases from J, leaving 10 bases between. CDR3 sequence: CSVGGQSNQPQHF. CDR3 bases: TGCAGCGTTGGAGGACAGTCCAATCAGCCCCAGCATTTT.

This clone has just one count. The chain joins TRBV7-2 to TRBJ2-7; the D is unclear. The CDR3 has 16 amino acids. Trimming left V 1 base short and J 7 bases short, with 20 bases between. Germline V CDR1 and CDR2: SGHTA, FQGNSA. The CDR3 nucleotides are TGTGCCAGCAGCTTAGTGGAGAAGGGCTACACCGGGGAGCAGTACTTC. Its translation: CASSLVEKGYTGEQYF.

The CDR3 DNA sequence: TGTGCCAGCAGCGTAGATGGACTAGCGGGGTACGAGCAGTACTTC. Translation: CASSVDGLAGYEQYF. The J gene is TRBJ2-7, the V gene TRBV9, with TRBD2 matching over 12 bases. J gave up 4 bases and V 0 bases, and 2 bases lay outside the gene matches. The CDR3 sequence is 15 residues long. Germline lookup yields CDR1 SGDLS and CDR2 YYNGEE.

About this clone itself: A much larger clone sits a single nucleotide away, making a read error possible. Additional DNA sequences in this sample encode the identical CDR3. The rearrangement joins TRBV25-1 to TRBJ1-1; a weak D match, TRBD1 (6 bases). The germline gives CDR1 MGHDK, CDR2 SYGVNS. The CDR3 is 13 residues long. V lost 6 bases and J 1 base, leaving 9 bases between the germline ends. CDR3 sequence: CASSGQPNTEAFF. CDR3 in DNA: TGTGCCAGCAGCGGACAGCCGAACACTGAAGCTTTCTTT.

With regard to this clone: At the DNA level, this CDR3 is encoded by other sequences in the same sample as well. The V call is TRBV27, the J call TRBJ2-2, with no clear D. Trimming shortened V by 2 bases and J by 1 base, and 8 bases separated the two germline ends. Germline-derived CDR1 and CDR2 are MNHEY and SMNVEV (reference sequence). The CDR3 is 15 residues long. The CDR3 region is CASSLGRQNTGELFF. The CDR3 DNA reads as TGTGCCAGCAGTTTAGGTCGTCAGAACACCGGGGAGCTGTTTTTT.

This sequence joins TRBV5-4 and TRBJ2-3; TRBD2 matches 11 bases. This CDR3 spans 15 amino acids. CDR1 and CDR2 (germline): SGHNT, YYREEE (reference sequence). J lost 3 bases, V lost 2 bases, and 2 bases had no gene match. In nucleotides, the CDR3 is TGTGCCAGCAGCTTACTAGCGGGAGTAACAGATACGCAGTATTTT. Protein: CASSLLAGVTDTQYF.

The V call is TRBV28, the J call TRBJ2-7; D is unresolved. Looked up from germline, CDR1 is MDHEN and CDR2 is SYDVKM. CDR3 length: 13 residues. V was pared by 5 bases and J by 3 bases, with 11 bases between. CDR3 DNA sequence: TGTGCCAGCAGTAGGACGGGCGGCTACGAGCAGTACTTC. The encoded protein is CASSRTGGYEQYF.

This chain links TRBV19 with TRBJ1-5, with D possibly matching TRBD1 (6 bases). CDR3 length: 17 amino acids. From germline, CDR1 is LNHDA and CDR2 SQIVND (reference sequence). V lost 3 bases, J lost 0 bases, and 15 bases lay in between. The CDR3 loop reads CASSIHRTEDSNQPQHF. CDR3 nucleotide sequence: TGTGCCAGTAGTATTCATCGGACAGAGGATAGCAATCAGCCCCAGCATTTT.

A remark on this clone: Being one base from a much bigger clone, this may be a read error. The chain is built from TRBV27 and TRBJ1-4; D not certain. With 3 bases removed from V and 6 bases from J, the gap between germline ends came to 5 bases. This CDR3 comprises 12 residues. Germline V gene lookup returns CDR1 MNHEY and CDR2 SMNVEV (reference sequence). CDR3 coding DNA: TGTGCCAGCAGTTTCAGAGATGAAAAACTGTTTTTT. Residues: CASSFRDEKLFF.

Regarding this clone: Other DNA sequences of this sample code for an identical CDR3. The V call is TRBV7-2, the J call TRBJ2-1; D possibly corresponds to TRBD1 (6 bases). CDR3 length: 15 amino acids. The V and J ends lost 1 base and 1 base respectively, with 8 bases between them. CDR1 and CDR2 (germline): SGHTA, FQGNSA. CDR3 protein: CASSLVQGSYNEQFF. CDR3 DNA: TGTGCCAGCAGCTTAGTTCAGGGGTCCTACAATGAGCAGTTCTTC.